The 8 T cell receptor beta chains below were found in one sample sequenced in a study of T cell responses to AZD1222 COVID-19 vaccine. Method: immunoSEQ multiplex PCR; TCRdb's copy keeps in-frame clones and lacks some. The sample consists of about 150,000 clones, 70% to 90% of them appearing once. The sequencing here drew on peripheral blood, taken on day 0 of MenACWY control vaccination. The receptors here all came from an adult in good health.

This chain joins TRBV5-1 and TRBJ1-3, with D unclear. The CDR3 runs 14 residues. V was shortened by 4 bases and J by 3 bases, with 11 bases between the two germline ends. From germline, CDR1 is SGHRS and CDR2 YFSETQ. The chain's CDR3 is CASSPGPGGNTIYF. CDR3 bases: TGCGCCAGCAGCCCCGGACCGGGTGGAAACACCATATATTTT.

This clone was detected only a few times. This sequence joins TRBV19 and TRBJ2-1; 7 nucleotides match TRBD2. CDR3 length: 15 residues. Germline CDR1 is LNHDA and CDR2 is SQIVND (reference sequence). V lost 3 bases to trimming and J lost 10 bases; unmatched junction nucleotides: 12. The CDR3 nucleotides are TGTGCCAGTAGTATGCAGCGGGGCCTAAATTCGGAGCAGTTCTTC. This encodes CASSMQRGLNSEQFF.

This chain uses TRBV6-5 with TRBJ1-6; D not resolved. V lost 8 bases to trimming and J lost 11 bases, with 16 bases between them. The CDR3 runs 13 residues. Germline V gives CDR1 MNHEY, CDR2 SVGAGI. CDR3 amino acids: CASSTESGAPLHF. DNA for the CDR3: TGTGCCAGCTCAACCGAGAGCGGGGCACCCCTCCACTTT.

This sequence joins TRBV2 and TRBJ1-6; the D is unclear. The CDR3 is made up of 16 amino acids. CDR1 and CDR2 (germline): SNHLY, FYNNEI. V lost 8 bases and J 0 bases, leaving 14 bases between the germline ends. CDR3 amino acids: CASHGPTSSYNSPLHF. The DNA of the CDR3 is TGTGCCAGCCACGGTCCCACGAGCTCCTATAATTCACCCCTCCACTTT.

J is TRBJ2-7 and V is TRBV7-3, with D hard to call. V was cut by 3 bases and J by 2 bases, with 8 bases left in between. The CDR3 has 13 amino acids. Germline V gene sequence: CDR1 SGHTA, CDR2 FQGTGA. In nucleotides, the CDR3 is TGTGCCAGCAGCTTGGGCAGTACCTACGAGCAGTACTTC. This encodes CASSLGSTYEQYF.

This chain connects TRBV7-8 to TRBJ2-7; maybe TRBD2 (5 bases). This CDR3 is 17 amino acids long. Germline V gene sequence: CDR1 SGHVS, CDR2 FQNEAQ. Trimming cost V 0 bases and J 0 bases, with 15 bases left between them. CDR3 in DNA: TGTGCCAGCAGCTTAGCTCTGGCGGGCGAAAACTCCTACGAGCAGTACTTC. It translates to CASSLALAGENSYEQYF.

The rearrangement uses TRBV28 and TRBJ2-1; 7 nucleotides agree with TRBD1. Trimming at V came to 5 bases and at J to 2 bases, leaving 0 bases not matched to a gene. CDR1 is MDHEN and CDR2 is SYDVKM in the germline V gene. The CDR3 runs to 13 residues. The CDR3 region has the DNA TGTGCCAGCAGTACAGGGGCCTACAATGAGCAGTTCTTC. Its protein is CASSTGAYNEQFF.

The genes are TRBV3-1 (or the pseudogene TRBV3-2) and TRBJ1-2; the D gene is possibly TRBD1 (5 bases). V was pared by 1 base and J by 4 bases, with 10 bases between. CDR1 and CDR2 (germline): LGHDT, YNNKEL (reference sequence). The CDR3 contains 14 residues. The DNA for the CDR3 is TGTGCCAGCAGCCAAGGGTCCGGGACCTATGGCTACACCTTC. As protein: CASSQGSGTYGYTF.